The clone carrying this TCR beta chain appeared a few times. The CDR3 loop spans 15 amino acids. V shed 5 bases, J shed 7 bases, and the junction held 4 bases outside the gene matches. Germline V gene data show CDR1 as SEHNR and CDR2 as FQNEAQ (reference sequence). The record originates from a study of T-cell memory formation after mild COVID-19. TCRdb recomputed calls from the 5' RACE reads with MiXCR, one row per CDR3 protein. This sample yields about 130,000 distinct CDR3 sequences, of which approximately 6.3% are seen a single time; over 2% belongs to the top ten. The rearrangement uses TRBV7-9 and TRBJ1-6; the match to TRBD1 covers 11 bases. Sequences were obtained from PBMCs or a T cell subset sorted from them (not recorded which). This sequence originates from an adult woman who had mild COVID-19 (a few samples of this study predate the infection). Cell type and time point are not known. The CDR3 DNA sequence: TGTGCCAGCAGCCCGGGACAGGGGGGCAATTCACCCCTCCACTTT. This sequence encodes CASSPGQGGNSPLHF.